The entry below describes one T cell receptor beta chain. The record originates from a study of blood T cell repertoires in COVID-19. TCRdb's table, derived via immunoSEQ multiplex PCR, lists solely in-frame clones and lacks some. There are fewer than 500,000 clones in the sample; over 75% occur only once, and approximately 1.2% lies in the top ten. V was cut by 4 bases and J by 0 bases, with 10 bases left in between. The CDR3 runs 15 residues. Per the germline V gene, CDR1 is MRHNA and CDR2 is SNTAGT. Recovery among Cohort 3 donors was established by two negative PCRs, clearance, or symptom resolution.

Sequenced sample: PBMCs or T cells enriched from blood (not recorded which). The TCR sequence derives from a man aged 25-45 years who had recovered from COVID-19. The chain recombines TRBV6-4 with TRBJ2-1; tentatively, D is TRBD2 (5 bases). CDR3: CASSVAGSSYNEQFF. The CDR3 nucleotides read TGTGCCAGCAGTGTCGCGGGCAGCTCCTACAATGAGCAGTTCTTC.